The present entry profiles one T cell receptor (beta chain) with its context. Its antigen is not known. The sample originates from a study of naive and memory T cell subsets. The study's findings and limits: Activation and differentiation may alter RNA-based TCR counts. Diversity fell and Gini index rose from naive through CM, EM, EMRA.

Two oligonucleotides, mixed equimolar, formed the beta constant-region primer covering TRBC1 and TRBC2. Ligated cDNA was amplified by four rounds of PCR with nested alpha and beta constant-region primers and SP2. An oligonucleotide with the SP2 primer and a 12-nucleotide UMI was ligated to the cDNA 3' end. One entry per CDR3 protein results from TCRdb running MiXCR on the UMI-ligation and nested PCR reads. The data hold tens of thousands of distinct CDR3 sequences, with around 9% observed a single time. Germline assignment: CDR1 MNHNS and CDR2 SASEGT. CDR3 size: 10 residues. The ends were cut back, 4 bases at V and 7 bases at J, with 4 bases in the middle. Sequential positive selection took CD4 T cells first, then CD8 T cells.

The gene calls are TRBV6-1 and TRBJ1-1; no clear D. The receptor's source is a human donor in good health. Source material: naive CD8+ T cells from blood. CDR3 nucleotides: TGTGCCAGCAGTGGGATTGAAGCTTTCTTT. The encoded protein is CASSGIEAFF.